Sequencing of this T cell receptor beta chain was carried out in a study of blood T cell repertoires in COVID-19. Overall study context: Sources were T cells, B-cell-depleted T cells, or PBMCs; the material itself was cDNA or gDNA.

This table comes from immunoSEQ multiplex PCR, and its TCRdb copy is limited to in-frame clones, with some not included. In the table there are around 310,000 clones, over 85% of which are singletons. All enrollees were roughly 18 to 95 years old and from around 25 US areas. Among Cohort 3 donors, those recovered had two negative PCRs, clearance, or symptom resolution. V lost 1 base and J lost 7, with 5 bases in between. There are 12 residues in the CDR3. In germline, CDR1 is KGHSH, CDR2 LQKENI. Details on this clone: The sample holds other DNA sequences that translate to the same CDR3.

This chain connects TRBV18 to TRBJ2-1; perhaps TRBD1 as D (5 bases). Sequenced material: PBMCs or T cells enriched from blood (not recorded which). The clonotype comes from a young woman who had recovered from COVID-19. CDR3 coding DNA: TGTGCCAGCTCACCACAGGGGAATGAGCAGTTCTTC. The encoded protein is CASSPQGNEQFF.